This entry describes one T cell receptor (beta chain). V lost 3 bases and J lost 4; bases outside the gene matches: 4. CDR1 and CDR2 (germline): DFQATT, SNEGSKA (reference sequence). CDR3 length: 14 amino acids. Treg sorting used a CD4+CD25+CD127-/low gate. One entry per CDR3 protein results from TCRdb running MiXCR on the 5' RACE reads. This sample has about 57,000 distinct CDR3 sequences, with 26% found just once. The sequenced sample consisted of tumor-infiltrating Tregs sorted from the breast tumor. The clonotype was recovered from a female donor with breast cancer. This chain links TRBV20-1 with TRBJ2-1; 9 bases agree with TRBD2. Here the CDR3 reads CSASVTSGYNEQFF. The CDR3, as DNA: TGCAGTGCTAGTGTGACTAGCGGATACAATGAGCAGTTCTTC.